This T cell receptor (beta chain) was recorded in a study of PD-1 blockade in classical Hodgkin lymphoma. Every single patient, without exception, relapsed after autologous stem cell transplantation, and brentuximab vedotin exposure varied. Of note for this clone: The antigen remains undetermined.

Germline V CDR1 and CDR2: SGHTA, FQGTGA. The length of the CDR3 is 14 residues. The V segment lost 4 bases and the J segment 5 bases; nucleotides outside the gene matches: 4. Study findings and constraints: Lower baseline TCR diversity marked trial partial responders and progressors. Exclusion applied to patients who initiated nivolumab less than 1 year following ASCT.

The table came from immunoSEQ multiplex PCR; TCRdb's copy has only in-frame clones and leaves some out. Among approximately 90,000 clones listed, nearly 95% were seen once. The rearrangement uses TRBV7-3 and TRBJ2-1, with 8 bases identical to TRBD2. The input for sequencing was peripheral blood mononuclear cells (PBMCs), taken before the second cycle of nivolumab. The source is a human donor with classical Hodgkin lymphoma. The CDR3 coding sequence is TGTGCCAGCAGCTCAGCGGGAGTAAACAATGAGCAGTTCTTC. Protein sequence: CASSSAGVNNEQFF.